These 11 T cell receptor beta chains came from one sample sequenced in a study of blood T cell repertoires in COVID-19 (dated by TCRdb to the early 2020s). Receptor amplification or capture employed the immunoSEQ multiplex PCR assay. Not all clones reach the TCRdb copy of this immuneACCESS table, which keeps in-frame sequences only. Checked studies attribute under half of the gap to unresolved V genes and leave the rest unexplained. This sample comprises about 140,000 clones, 80% to 85% of them detected only once. Jointly, the top ten make up 4% of the sample. Material for sequencing was peripheral blood. These receptors originate from a woman aged 60-75 years with acute or convalescent COVID-19.

This sequence joins TRBV4-1 and TRBJ2-5, with TRBD2 identical over 9 bases. The CDR3 covers 16 residues. Germline V gene lookup returns CDR1 MGHRA and CDR2 YSYEKL. The J segment lost 2 bases and the V segment lost 1 base, leaving 5 bases of the junction unmatched. The CDR3 region is CASSQVFLAGQETQYF. As DNA, the CDR3 is TGCGCCAGCAGCCAAGTTTTCCTAGCGGGACAAGAGACCCAGTACTTC.

The J gene is TRBJ2-2, the V gene TRBV3-1 (or the pseudogene TRBV3-2); TRBD2 matches at 9 bases. CDR1 LGHDT and CDR2 YNNKEL come from the germline V gene (reference sequence). V gave up 5 bases and J gave up 13 bases; unmatched junction bases: 17. This CDR3 spans 16 amino acids. CDR3 sequence reads: CASSGQTGTSTSRLFF. For the CDR3, the DNA is TGTGCCAGCAGCGGTCAGACAGGGACTAGCACGTCTCGGCTGTTTTTT.

V gene TRBV12-3 or TRBV12-4 combines with J gene TRBJ2-1, with D unclear. The ends were cut back, 9 bases at V and 5 bases at J, with 14 bases in the middle. The CDR3 sequence is 13 residues long. The CDR3 here is CASIHRVDNEQFF. The CDR3 DNA reads TGTGCCAGTATACACCGGGTTGACAATGAGCAGTTCTTC.

The CDR3 spells CASSLSGKADTQYF. In nucleotides, the CDR3 is TGTGCCAGCAGTTTGTCGGGAAAAGCAGATACGCAGTATTTT. The chain couples TRBV28 to TRBJ2-3; D perhaps matches TRBD2 (5 bases). The CDR3 sequence is 14 residues long. Per the germline V gene, CDR1 is MDHEN and CDR2 is SYDVKM. V shed 3 bases and J shed 4 bases, with 11 bases lying between them.

The rearrangement joins TRBV29-1 to TRBJ1-5, with 9 nucleotides matching TRBD1. Trimming cost V 4 bases and J 2 bases; bases outside gene matches: 0. Germline V gives CDR1 SQVTM, CDR2 ANQGSEA. The CDR3 totals 13 residues. The CDR3 nucleotides are TGCAGCGTTGGGGACAGGGGCAATCAGCCCCAGCATTTT. This gives the protein CSVGDRGNQPQHF.

The rearrangement uses TRBV9 and TRBJ2-2; 8 nucleotides match TRBD2. The CDR3 covers 15 residues. V dropped 4 bases and J dropped 6; count of bases not matched to a gene: 8. Germline lookup yields CDR1 SGDLS and CDR2 YYNGEE. The CDR3 region has the DNA TGTGCCAGCAGCACAGCCGGGACTAGTGCCGGGGAGCTGTTTTTT. This gives the protein CASSTAGTSAGELFF.

The chain couples TRBV6-4 to TRBJ1-2; 7 nucleotides line up with TRBD1. The CDR3 extends over 13 amino acids. V dropped 5 bases and J dropped 4; count of bases not matched to a gene: 4. CDR1 and CDR2 (germline): MRHNA, SNTAGT. CDR3 nucleotide sequence: TGTGCCAGCAGTCCGACAGGGATCTATGGCTACACCTTC. Amino acids: CASSPTGIYGYTF.

V is TRBV19 and J is TRBJ1-2, with TRBD1 as a possible D gene (5 bases). V dropped 4 bases and J dropped 0 bases, with 12 bases sitting between them. There are 15 residues in the CDR3. Per the germline V gene, CDR1 is LNHDA and CDR2 is SQIVND (reference sequence). CDR3 residues: CASSRGQGPNYGYTF. The CDR3 DNA reads as TGTGCCAGTAGTAGAGGACAAGGACCTAACTATGGCTACACCTTC.

This rearrangement joins TRBV7-9 to TRBJ2-7, with 8 bases aligning to TRBD2. The CDR3 runs 15 residues. Trimming took 4 bases from V and 3 from J; bases not matched to a gene: 8. Germline values: CDR1 SEHNR, CDR2 FQNEAQ (reference sequence). In DNA, the CDR3 is TGTGCCAGCAGCTCGACAGCGGGAGCGGTCTACGAGCAGTACTTC. Its translation is CASSSTAGAVYEQYF. The full variable domain, its missing parts supplied by reference TRBV7-9 and TRBJ2-7, is DTGVSQNPRHKITKRGQNVTFRCDPISEHNRLYWYRQTLGQGPEFLTYFQNEAQLEKSRLLSDRFSAERPKGSFSTLEIQRTEQGDSAMYLCASSSTAGAVYEQYFGPGTRLTVT.

The CDR3 coding sequence is TGTGCCAGCAGTTACAGGGGGGGGAGAGAGACCCAGTACTTC. Protein: CASSYRGGRETQYF. This chain links TRBV6-6 with TRBJ2-5, with a tentative D call TRBD2 (7 bases). This CDR3 comprises 14 residues. Germline V CDR1 and CDR2: MNHNY, SVGAGI (reference sequence). V was shortened by 2 bases and J by 4 bases, with 11 bases between the two germline ends.

The CDR3 spells CASSWDSGSTYEQYF. In nucleotides, the CDR3 is TGCGCCAGCAGTTGGGATAGCGGGAGTACCTACGAGCAGTACTTC. The chain recombines TRBV5-1 with TRBJ2-7; TRBD2 aligns across 9 bases. The junction had 8 bases not matched to a gene; V was cut back by 5 bases and J by 2 bases. CDR1 is SGHRS and CDR2 is YFSETQ in the germline V gene. This CDR3 is 15 amino acids long.